This T cell receptor beta chain was found in a study of cytomegalovirus exposure and HLA in healthy donors. A note on this clone: The antigen remains unidentified.

PCR involved 60 Vbeta and 13 Jbeta primers. Sequenced by immunoSEQ multiplex PCR; TCRdb stores in-frame clones only, minus some. The table records 90,000 to 120,000 clones, 74% of them present only once. V was trimmed by 1 base and J by 5 bases, leaving 4 bases between them. CDR3 size: 12 residues. Germline lookup yields CDR1 LNHDA and CDR2 SQIVND (reference sequence). Study findings and constraints: When presence/absence was analysed, sequencing depth was taken to be roughly uniform across donors. Several top significant clusters appeared, in a later analysis, to be linked to common viral pathogens. TCR beta chains numbering more than 150 were designated cytomegalovirus-associated.

This receptor was taken from a man aged 45-65 years in good health and CMV-seropositive. Sequenced: PBMCs. The rearrangement uses TRBV19 and TRBJ2-3; D gene ambiguous. CDR3 in DNA: TGTGCCAGTAGTATAGGAGAAGATACGCAGTATTTT. This encodes CASSIGEDTQYF.